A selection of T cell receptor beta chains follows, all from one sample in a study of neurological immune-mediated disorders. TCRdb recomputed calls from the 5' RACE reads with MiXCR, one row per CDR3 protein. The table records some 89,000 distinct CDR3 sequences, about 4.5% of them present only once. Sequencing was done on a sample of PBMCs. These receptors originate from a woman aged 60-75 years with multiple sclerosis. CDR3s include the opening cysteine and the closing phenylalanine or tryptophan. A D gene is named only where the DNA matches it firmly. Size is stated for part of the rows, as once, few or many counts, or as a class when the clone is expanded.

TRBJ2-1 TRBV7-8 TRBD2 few CASSLEALLAGRNNEQFF TGTGCCAGCAGCTTAGAAGCGTTGCTAGCGGGTCGAAACAATGAGCAGTTCTTC
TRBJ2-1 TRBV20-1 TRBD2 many CSALGVEGLAGGPDNEQFF TGCAGTGCCCTAGGGGTAGAGGGACTAGCGGGGGGGCCGGACAATGAGCAGTTCTTC
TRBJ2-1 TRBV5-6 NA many CASSLFFSVGTNEQFF TGTGCCAGCAGCTTGTTTTTTTCGGTGGGGACAAATGAGCAGTTCTTC
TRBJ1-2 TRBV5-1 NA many CASSLVTDTPGFMAF TGCGCCAGCAGCTTGGTAACGGACACCCCGGGTTTTATGGCCTTC
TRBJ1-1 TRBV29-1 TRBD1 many CSAWDRATEAFF TGCAGCGCTTGGGACAGGGCCACTGAAGCTTTCTTT
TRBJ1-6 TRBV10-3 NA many CAISVGAENSPLHF TGTGCCATCAGTGTGGGGGCTGAGAATTCACCCCTCCACTTT
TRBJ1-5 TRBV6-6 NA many CASSYAAGGNQPQHF TGTGCCAGCAGTTACGCGGCTGGTGGCAATCAGCCCCAGCATTTT
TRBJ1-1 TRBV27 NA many CASSLAGFTEAFF TGTGCCAGCAGTTTAGCGGGGTTCACTGAAGCTTTCTTT
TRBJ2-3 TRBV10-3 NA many CAISEGDTQYF TGTGCCATCAGTGAGGGGGATACGCAGTATTTT
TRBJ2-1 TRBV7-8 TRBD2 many CASSKEGVGGGEQFF TGTGCCAGCAGCAAAGAAGGTGTCGGGGGGGGTGAGCAGTTCTTC
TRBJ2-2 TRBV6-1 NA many CASSGLTGDTGELFF TGTGCCAGCAGTGGGTTGACAGGCGACACCGGGGAGCTGTTTTTT
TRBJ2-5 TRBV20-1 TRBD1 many CSANAGTAGETQYF TGCAGTGCTAACGCCGGGACAGCTGGAGAGACCCAGTACTTC
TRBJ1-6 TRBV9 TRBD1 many CASSALGQGNSPLHF TGTGCCAGCAGCGCCCTCGGACAGGGTAATTCACCCCTCCACTTT
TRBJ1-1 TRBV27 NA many CASSTQNTEAFF TGTGCCAGCAGTACCCAGAACACTGAAGCTTTCTTT
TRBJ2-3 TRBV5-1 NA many CASRTTGDSTDTQYF TGCGCCAGCAGGACCACAGGTGACAGCACAGATACGCAGTATTTT
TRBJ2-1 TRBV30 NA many CAWRYNEQFF TGTGCCTGGAGGTACAATGAGCAGTTCTTC
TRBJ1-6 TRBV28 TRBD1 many CASTPGQSASPLHF TGTGCCAGCACCCCGGGACAGAGTGCTTCACCCCTCCACTTT
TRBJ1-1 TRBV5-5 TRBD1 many CASSWGQGNTEAFF TGTGCCAGCAGCTGGGGACAGGGGAACACTGAAGCTTTCTTT
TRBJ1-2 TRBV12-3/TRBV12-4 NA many CASSREHLNYGYTF TGTGCCAGCAGCCGAGAACACCTTAACTATGGCTACACCTTC
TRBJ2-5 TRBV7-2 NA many CASSFFTAETQYF TGTGCCAGCAGCTTCTTTACAGCGGAGACCCAGTACTTC
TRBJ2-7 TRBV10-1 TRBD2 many CASSVVPRLAGNRYEQYF TGCGCCAGCAGTGTGGTGCCCAGACTAGCGGGGAATCGCTACGAGCAGTACTTC
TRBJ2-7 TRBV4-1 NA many CASSARDVGYEQYF TGCGCCAGCAGCGCTAGGGATGTTGGCTACGAGCAGTACTTC
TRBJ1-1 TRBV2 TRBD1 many CASSENRGFRAFF TGTGCCAGCAGTGAAAACAGGGGGTTTAGAGCTTTCTTT
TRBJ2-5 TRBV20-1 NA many CSADDTKETQYF TGCAGTGCTGATGACACGAAAGAGACCCAGTACTTC
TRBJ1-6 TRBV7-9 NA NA CASSARQLNGGSPLHF TGTGCCAGCAGCGCTCGACAACTTAACGGGGGCTCACCCCTCCACTTT
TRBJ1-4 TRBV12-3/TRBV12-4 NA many CASSGQGREKLFF TGTGCCAGCAGTGGGCAGGGCCGGGAAAAACTGTTTTTT
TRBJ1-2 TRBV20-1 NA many CSAREGQTVGYTF TGCAGTGCTAGAGAAGGGCAGACAGTGGGCTACACCTTC
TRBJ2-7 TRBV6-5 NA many CASSYLGQGYEQYF TGTGCCAGCAGTTACCTCGGGCAGGGCTACGAGCAGTACTTC
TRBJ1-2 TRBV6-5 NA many CASTTSSDLYGYTF TGTGCCAGCACCACCTCATCAGATCTCTATGGCTACACCTTC
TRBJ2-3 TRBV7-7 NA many CASSLGTTGTRGTDTQYF TGTGCCAGCAGCTTAGGGACTACAGGGACCAGAGGTACAGATACGCAGTATTTT
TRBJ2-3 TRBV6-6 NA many CASSYTRTLTDTQYF TGTGCCAGCAGTTATACCCGGACACTCACAGATACGCAGTATTTT